Listed here are 6 T cell receptor beta chains from one sample, sequenced in a study of patients and donors after allogeneic stem cell transplantation. TCRdb redid the calling of the RT-PCR reads with MiXCR, one entry per CDR3 protein. This sample has 2,700 or so distinct CDR3 sequences; around 8.2% occur once, and the top ten carry more than 9%. The sequenced sample consisted of blood, either unsorted or a sorted T cell fraction (not recorded which). Receptors originate from a human donor who was either an allogeneic HSCT recipient or a stem cell or donor lymphocyte infusion donor (not recorded which). It is not recorded whose cells these are; they may come from a transplant donor.

The CDR3: CASSPGTSAYNEQFF. CDR3 in DNA: TGTGCCAGTAGTCCCGGGACTAGCGCATACAATGAGCAGTTCTTC. The gene calls are TRBV19 and TRBJ2-1; 10 bases fit TRBD2. J lost 4 bases, V lost 5 bases, and 5 bases had no gene match. Germline V gives CDR1 LNHDA, CDR2 SQIVND (reference sequence). The CDR3 spans 15 residues.

The chain uses TRBV11-2 and TRBJ2-7; maybe TRBD1 (5 bases). Looked up from germline, CDR1 is SGHAT and CDR2 is FQNNGV. Trimming took 3 bases from V and 3 from J, leaving 6 bases between them. This CDR3 is built from 12 residues. This CDR3 is CASSFQGYEQYF. CDR3 coding DNA: TGTGCCAGCAGCTTCCAGGGCTACGAGCAGTACTTC.

This clonotype qualifies as medium-sized. For the CDR3, the DNA is TGTGCCAGCAGCTTAGGAGGATCTGGAAACACCATATATTTT. Its protein is CASSLGGSGNTIYF. The gene calls are TRBV7-2 and TRBJ1-3; no firm D call. CDR3 length equals 14 residues. The germline V gene encodes CDR1 SGHTA and CDR2 FQGNSA. V was clipped by 1 base and J by 1 base, with 5 bases between them. Together with reference TRBV7-2 and TRBJ1-3, the CDR3 gives the full variable domain: GAGVSQSPSNKVTEKGKDVELRCDPISGHTALYWYRQSLGQGLEFLIYFQGNSAPDKSGLPSDRFSAERTGGSVSTLTIQRTQQEDSAVYLCASSLGGSGNTIYFGEGSWLTVV.

This clonotype was detected a few times. This chain joins TRBV10-3 and TRBJ2-7, with 9 bases aligning to TRBD1. CDR3 size: 17 residues. V was clipped by 10 bases and J by 0 bases; unmatched bases: 16. Germline V gene sequence: CDR1 ENHRY, CDR2 SYGVKD. In DNA, the CDR3 is TGTGCCACCGAGGCTGGACAGGGGACTTCGAGCTCCTACGAGCAGTACTTC. It specifies CATEAGQGTSSSYEQYF.

This clonotype appeared a few times. The J gene is TRBJ2-7, the V gene TRBV7-2, with a weak D call TRBD1 (6 bases). Trimming took 4 bases from V and 4 from J, leaving 11 bases between them. Per germline, CDR1 SGHTA and CDR2 FQGNSA. The CDR3 has 13 amino acids. Written as DNA, the CDR3 is TGTGCCAGCAGCTGGACAGCCCAATACGAGCAGTACTTC. Protein product: CASSWTAQYEQYF.

This chain links TRBV14 with TRBJ2-1, with a possible D match to TRBD2 (6 bases). V dropped 4 bases and J dropped 7 bases, with 11 bases sitting between them. Germline CDR1 and CDR2: SGHDN and FVKESK. This CDR3 is 13 amino acids long. The CDR3 sequence: CASSLVAGNEQFF. DNA of the CDR3: TGTGCCAGCAGCCTAGTGGCGGGGAATGAGCAGTTCTTC.